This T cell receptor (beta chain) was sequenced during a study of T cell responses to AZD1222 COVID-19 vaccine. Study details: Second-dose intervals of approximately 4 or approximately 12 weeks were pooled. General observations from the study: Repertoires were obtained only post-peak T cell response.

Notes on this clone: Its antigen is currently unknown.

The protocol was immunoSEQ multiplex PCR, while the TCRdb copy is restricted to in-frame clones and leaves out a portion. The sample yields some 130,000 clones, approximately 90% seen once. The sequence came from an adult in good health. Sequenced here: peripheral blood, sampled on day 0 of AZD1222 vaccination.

In nucleotides, the CDR3 is TGTGCCAGCAGTTACGGACCTAAAGAGACCCAGTACTTC. Protein: CASSYGPKETQYF. V and J are TRBV6-5 and TRBJ2-5; D is uncertain. The CDR3 covers 13 residues. CDR1 is MNHEY, CDR2 SVGAGI, per germline. Between the trimmed V and J ends, which lost 2 bases and 3 bases, there was a span of 7 bases.